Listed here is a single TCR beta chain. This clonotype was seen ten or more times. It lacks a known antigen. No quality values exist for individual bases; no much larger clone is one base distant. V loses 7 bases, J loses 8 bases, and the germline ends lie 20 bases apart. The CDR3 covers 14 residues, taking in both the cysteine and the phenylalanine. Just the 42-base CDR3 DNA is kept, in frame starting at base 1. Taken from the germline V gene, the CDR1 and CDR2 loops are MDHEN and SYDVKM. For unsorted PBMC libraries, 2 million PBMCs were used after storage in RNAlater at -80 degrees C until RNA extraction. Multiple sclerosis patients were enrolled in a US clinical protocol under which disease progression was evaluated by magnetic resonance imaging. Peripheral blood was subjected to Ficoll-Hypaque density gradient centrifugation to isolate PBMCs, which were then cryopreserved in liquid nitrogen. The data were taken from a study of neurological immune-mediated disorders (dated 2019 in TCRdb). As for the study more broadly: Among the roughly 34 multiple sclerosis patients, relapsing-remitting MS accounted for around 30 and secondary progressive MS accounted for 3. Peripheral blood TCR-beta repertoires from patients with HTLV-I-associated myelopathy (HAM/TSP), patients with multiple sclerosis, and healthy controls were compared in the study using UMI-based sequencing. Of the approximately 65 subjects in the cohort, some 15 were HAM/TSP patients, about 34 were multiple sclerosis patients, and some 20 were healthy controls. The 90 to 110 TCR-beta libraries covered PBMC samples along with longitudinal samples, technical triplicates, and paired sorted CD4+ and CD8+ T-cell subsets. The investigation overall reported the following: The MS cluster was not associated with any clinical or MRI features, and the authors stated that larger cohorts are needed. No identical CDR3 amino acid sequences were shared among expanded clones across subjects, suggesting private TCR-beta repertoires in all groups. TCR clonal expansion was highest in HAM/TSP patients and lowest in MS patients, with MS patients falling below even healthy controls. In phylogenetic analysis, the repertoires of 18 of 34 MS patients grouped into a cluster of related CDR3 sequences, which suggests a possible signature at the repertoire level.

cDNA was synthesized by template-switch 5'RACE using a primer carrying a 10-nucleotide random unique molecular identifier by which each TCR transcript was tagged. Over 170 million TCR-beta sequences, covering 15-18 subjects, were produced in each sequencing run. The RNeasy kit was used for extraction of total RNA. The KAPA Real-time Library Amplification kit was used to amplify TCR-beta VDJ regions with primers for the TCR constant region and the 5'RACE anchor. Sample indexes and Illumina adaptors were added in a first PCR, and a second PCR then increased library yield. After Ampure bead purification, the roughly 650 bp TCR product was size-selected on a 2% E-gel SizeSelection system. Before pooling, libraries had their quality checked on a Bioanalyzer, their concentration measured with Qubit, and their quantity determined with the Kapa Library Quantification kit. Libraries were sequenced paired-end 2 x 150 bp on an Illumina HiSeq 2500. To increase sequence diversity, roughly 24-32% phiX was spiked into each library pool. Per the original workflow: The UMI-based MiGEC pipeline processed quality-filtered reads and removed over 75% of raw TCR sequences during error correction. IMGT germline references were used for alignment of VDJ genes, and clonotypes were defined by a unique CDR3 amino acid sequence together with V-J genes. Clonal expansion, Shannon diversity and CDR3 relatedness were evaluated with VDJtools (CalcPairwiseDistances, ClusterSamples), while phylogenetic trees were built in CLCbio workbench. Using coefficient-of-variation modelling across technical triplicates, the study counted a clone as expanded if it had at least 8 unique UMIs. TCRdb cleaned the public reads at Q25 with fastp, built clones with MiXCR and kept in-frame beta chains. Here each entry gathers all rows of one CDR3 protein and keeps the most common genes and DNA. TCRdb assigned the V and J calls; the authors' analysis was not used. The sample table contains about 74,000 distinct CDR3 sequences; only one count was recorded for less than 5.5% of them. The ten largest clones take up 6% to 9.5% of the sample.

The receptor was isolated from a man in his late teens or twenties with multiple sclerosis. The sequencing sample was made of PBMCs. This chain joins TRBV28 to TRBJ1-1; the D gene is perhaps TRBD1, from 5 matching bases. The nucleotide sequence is TGTGCCAGCACCCCGGTCGTCCAGGGTTCAGAAGCTTTCTTT. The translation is CASTPVVQGSEAFF.